The clone carrying this TCR beta chain appeared many times. As yet, its antigen is unknown. TCRdb fed the 5' RACE reads into MiXCR, producing one record per CDR3 protein. The repertoire includes 240,000 or so distinct CDR3 sequences, 8.6% of them detected once, and approximately 7% sits in the top ten. V dropped 3 bases and J dropped 4 bases, with 15 bases sitting between them. The CDR3 sequence is 14 residues long. Germline loops: CDR1 DFQATT, CDR2 SNEGSKA (reference sequence). This entry belongs to a study of CD8 T cells in ankylosing spondylitis. Notes on the study in general: Disease-associated clonotypes exhibited CD8+ identity and were relatively infrequent in peripheral blood. There was a TCR beta motif, made of 7 to 9 highly homologous variants, that appeared characteristic of ankylosing spondylitis blood.

V and J are TRBV20-1 and TRBJ1-1; D perhaps matches TRBD1 (6 bases). The specimen was blood, either unsorted or a sorted T cell fraction (not recorded which). The sequence came from a male donor with ankylosing spondylitis or in good health (not recorded which). As DNA, the CDR3 is TGCAGTGCTAGGGACAGCCTGATCCGCACTGAAGCTTTCTTT. Translation gives CSARDSLIRTEAFF.